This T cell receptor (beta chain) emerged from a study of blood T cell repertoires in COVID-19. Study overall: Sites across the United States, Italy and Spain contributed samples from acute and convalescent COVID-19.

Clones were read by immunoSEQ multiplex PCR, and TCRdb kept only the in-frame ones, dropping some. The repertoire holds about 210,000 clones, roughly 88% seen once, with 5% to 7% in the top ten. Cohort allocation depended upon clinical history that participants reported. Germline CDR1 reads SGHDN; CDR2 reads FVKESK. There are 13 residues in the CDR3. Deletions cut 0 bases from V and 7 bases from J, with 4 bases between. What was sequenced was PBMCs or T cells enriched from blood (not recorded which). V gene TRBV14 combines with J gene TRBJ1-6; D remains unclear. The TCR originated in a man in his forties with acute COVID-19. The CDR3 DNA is TGTGCCAGCAGCCAAGATCAGAATTCACCCCTCCACTTT. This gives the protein CASSQDQNSPLHF.